The clone carrying this T cell receptor beta chain was counted at least ten times. Original processing methods: Built for papillary thyroid cancer, a distant-metastasis classifier drew on CDR3 differences across clinicopathological groups. TCRdb reanalyzed the PCR reads via MiXCR. The V and J calls and clone size are TCRdb's, not the authors'. This table holds approximately 82,000 clones, about 12% found once. Thyroid surgery took place with no prior treatment in any patient. The data belong to a study of metastatic and nonmetastatic thyroid tumors. Whole-study context: Where malignant and benign thyroid patients were concerned, repertoires were compared across blood and tumor or nodule tissue.

The clonotype comes from a female donor with papillary thyroid cancer or a benign thyroid nodule (not recorded which). Some clones in this sample may be carry-over from other donors' samples. Material for sequencing was tumor tissue.

As DNA, the CDR3 is TGTGCCTGGTCAACGAACACTGAAGCTTTCTTT. Its translation is CAWSTNTEAFF. This sequence joins TRBV30 and TRBJ1-1, with D hard to call. V lost 5 bases and J 1 base, leaving 5 bases between the germline ends. Germline V gives CDR1 GTSNPN, CDR2 SVGIG (reference sequence). The CDR3 consists of 11 residues.